This T cell receptor (beta chain) came from a study of shared clonotypes between healthy human individuals. Sequencing used immunoSEQ multiplex PCR; TCRdb keeps in-frame clones, though not all of them. Found here are millions of clones, just over 90% of them singletons; the top ten hold 1.5% to 2%. CDR3 size: 16 residues. V was clipped by 5 bases and J by 2 bases, with 17 bases between them. Germline CDR1 and CDR2: SEHNR and FQNEAQ (reference sequence). CD8 cells regarded as naive lacked CD45RO, were positively chosen for CCR7, and omitted terminally differentiated effector memory CD45RA+ cells. The receptor was isolated from a man younger than 30 in good health. Some clones in this sample may be carry-over from other donors' samples. The chain couples TRBV7-9 to TRBJ2-3, with unresolved D. Sequencing was carried out using naive CD8+ T cells from PBMCs. The chain's CDR3 is CASSPKEWSFTDTQYF. CDR3 DNA: TGTGCCAGCAGCCCCAAGGAGTGGTCCTTCACAGATACGCAGTATTTT.